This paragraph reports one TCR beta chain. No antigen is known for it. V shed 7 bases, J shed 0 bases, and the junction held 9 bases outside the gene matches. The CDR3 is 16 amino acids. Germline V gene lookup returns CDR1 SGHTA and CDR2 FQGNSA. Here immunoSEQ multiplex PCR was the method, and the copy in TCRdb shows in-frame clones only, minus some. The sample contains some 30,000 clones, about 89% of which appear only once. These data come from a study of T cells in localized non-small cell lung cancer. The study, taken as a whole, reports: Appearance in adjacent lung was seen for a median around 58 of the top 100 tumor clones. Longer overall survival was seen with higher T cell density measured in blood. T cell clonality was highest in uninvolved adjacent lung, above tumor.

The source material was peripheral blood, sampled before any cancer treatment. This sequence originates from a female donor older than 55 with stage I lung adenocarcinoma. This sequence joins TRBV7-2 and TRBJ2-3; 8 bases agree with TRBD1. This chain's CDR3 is CASIRQGTPSTDTQYF. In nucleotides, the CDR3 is TGTGCCAGCATCCGACAGGGGACCCCTAGCACAGATACGCAGTATTTT.